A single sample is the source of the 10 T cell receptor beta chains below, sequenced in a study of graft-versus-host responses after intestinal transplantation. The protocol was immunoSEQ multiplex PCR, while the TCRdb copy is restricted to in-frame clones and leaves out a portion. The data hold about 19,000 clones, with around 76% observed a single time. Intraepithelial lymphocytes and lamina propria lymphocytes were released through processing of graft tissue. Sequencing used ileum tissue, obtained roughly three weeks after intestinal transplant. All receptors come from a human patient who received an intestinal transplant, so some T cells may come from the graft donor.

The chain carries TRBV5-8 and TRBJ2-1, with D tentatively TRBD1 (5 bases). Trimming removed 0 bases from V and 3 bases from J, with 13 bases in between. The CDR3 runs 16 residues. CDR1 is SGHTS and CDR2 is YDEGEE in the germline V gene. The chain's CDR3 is CASSLVSRDNYNEQFF. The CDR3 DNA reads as TGTGCCAGCAGCTTGGTATCCAGGGATAACTACAATGAGCAGTTCTTC.

The CDR3 DNA reads as TGTGCCAGCAGTGACCGAAGACAGGGGGCACGCAATCAGCCCCAGCATTTT. The encoded protein is CASSDRRQGARNQPQHF. This chain links TRBV2 with TRBJ1-5; 10 bases agree with TRBD1. V shed 3 bases, J shed 2 bases, and the junction held 7 bases outside the gene matches. The germline CDR1 and CDR2 sequences are SNHLY and FYNNEI. The CDR3 is 17 amino acids.

The CDR3 here is CSAGQGAYGYTF. CDR3 bases: TGCAGCGCCGGACAGGGCGCCTATGGCTACACCTTC. This chain connects TRBV29-1 to TRBJ1-2, with 8 positions matching TRBD1. The CDR3 contains 12 residues. Losses at the gene ends were 7 bases for V and 4 bases for J; bases not matched to a gene: 5. The V gene's germline CDR1 is SQVTM and CDR2 ANQGSEA. Together with reference TRBV29-1 and TRBJ1-2, the CDR3 gives the full variable domain: SAVISQKPSRDICQRGTSLTIQCQVDSQVTMMFWYRQQPGQSLTLIATANQGSEATYESGFVIDKFPISRPNLTFSTLTVSNMSPEDSSIYLCSAGQGAYGYTFGSGTRLTVV.

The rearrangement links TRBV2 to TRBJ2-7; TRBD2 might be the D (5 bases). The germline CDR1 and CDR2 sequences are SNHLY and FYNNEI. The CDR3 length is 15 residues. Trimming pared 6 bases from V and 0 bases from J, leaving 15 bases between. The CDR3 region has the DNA TGTGCCAGCAGGGTTTTGCAGCGGAACTCCTACGAGCAGTACTTC. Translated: CASRVLQRNSYEQYF.

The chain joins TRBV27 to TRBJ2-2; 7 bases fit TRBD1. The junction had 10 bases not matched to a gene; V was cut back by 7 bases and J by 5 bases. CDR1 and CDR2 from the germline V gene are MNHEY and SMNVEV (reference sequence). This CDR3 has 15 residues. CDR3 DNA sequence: TGTGCCAGCACCACGGGACAGTCATTGACCGGGGAGCTGTTTTTT. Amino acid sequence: CASTTGQSLTGELFF.

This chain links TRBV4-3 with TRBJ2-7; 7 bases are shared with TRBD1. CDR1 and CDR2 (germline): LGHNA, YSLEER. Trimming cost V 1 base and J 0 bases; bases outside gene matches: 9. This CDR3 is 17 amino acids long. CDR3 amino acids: CASSQGSLGQSSYEQYF. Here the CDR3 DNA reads TGCGCCAGCAGCCAAGGTTCATTGGGACAGAGCTCCTACGAGCAGTACTTC.

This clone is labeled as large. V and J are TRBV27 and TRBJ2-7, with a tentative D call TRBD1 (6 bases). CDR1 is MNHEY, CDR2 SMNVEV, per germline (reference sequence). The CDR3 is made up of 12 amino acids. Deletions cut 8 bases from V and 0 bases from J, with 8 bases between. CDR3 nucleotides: TGTGCCAGCGGACAGAGCTCCTACGAGCAGTACTTC. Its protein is CASGQSSYEQYF.

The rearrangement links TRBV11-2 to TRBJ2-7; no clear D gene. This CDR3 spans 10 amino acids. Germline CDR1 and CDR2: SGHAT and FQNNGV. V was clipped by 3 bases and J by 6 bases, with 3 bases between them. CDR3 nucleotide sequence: TGTGCCAGCAGCTTCTCCGAGCAGTACTTC. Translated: CASSFSEQYF.

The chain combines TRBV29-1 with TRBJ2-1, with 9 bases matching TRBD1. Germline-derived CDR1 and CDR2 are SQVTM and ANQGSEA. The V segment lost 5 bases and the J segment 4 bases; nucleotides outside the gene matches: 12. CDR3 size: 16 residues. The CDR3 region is CSVTRFSGTGYNEQFF. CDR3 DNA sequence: TGCAGCGTTACCCGCTTTTCCGGGACAGGGTACAATGAGCAGTTCTTC.

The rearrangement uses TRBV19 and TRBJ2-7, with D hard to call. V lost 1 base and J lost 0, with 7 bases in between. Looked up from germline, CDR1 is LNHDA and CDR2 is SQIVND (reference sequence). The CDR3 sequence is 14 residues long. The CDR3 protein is CASSIAGNSYEQYF. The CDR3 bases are TGTGCCAGTAGTATAGCGGGTAACTCCTACGAGCAGTACTTC.